This T cell receptor (beta chain) originates from a study of a mutant IDH1 vaccine in newly diagnosed glioma. Study-wide background: Following radiotherapy alone, or alongside temozolomide cycles, vaccination was started after an interval of 4-6 weeks. Most had both radiotherapy and temozolomide beforehand; others had only one.

As to this clone: Its antigen is not known.

General study results and limits: Evidence of vaccine-induced immune responses was documented in about 93% of patients.

The CDR3 runs 13 residues. Germline V gene lookup returns CDR1 SQVTM and CDR2 ANQGSEA. V was trimmed by 6 bases and J by 0 bases, leaving 8 bases between them. Generated by immunoSEQ multiplex PCR, the TCRdb table keeps only in-frame clones and is missing some. Here the sample spans around 52,000 clones, 85% to 90% being singletons. Described time point: week 5, during vaccination. In every dose of vaccine, 300 ug of mutant IDH1 20-mer peptide was given alongside topical imiquimod. This TCR was sampled from a woman in her thirties or forties with glioma. Specimen: PBMCs, collected from a glioma patient whose treatment included an IDH1 peptide vaccine. The chain couples TRBV29-1 to TRBJ2-2; either TRBD1 or TRBD2 may supply D (5 bases each). CDR3 in DNA: TGCAGCGTAGGGACGGCGAACACCGGGGAGCTGTTTTTT. It codes for CSVGTANTGELFF.